These 21 T cell receptor beta chains were sequenced from one sample in a study of STAT5B mutations in CD4+ large granular lymphocyte leukemia. The data were produced by immunoSEQ multiplex PCR, yet TCRdb's version contains in-frame clones alone and is incomplete. The repertoire has 30,000 to 35,000 clones, about 70% of them found once; the top ten carry 1.5% to 2%. Specimen: CD4+ T cells from blood buffy coats. Receptors originate from a human donor in good health.

This clone was seen a few times. The chain uses TRBV23-1 and TRBJ1-1; the D is unclear. TRBV23-1 is placed among ORFs of uncertain function. The V and J ends lost 0 bases and 1 base respectively, with 9 bases between them. This CDR3 is 15 amino acids long. The CDR3 loop is CASSQSTSPNTEAFF. For the CDR3, the DNA is TGCGCCAGCAGTCAATCCACCTCTCCGAACACTGAAGCTTTCTTT.

The gene calls are TRBV19 and TRBJ1-2; D not certain. CDR3 length: 13 residues. Trimming took off 5 bases at V and 2 bases at J, with 9 bases between the two ends. CDR1 LNHDA and CDR2 SQIVND come from the germline V gene (reference sequence). CDR3 coding DNA: TGTGCCAGTAGTCTTCCAACGAACTATGGCTACACCTTC. It specifies CASSLPTNYGYTF. The complete variable domain, with remaining parts taken from reference TRBV19 and TRBJ1-2, reads DGGITQSPKYLFRKEGQNVTLSCEQNLNHDAMYWYRQDPGQGLRLIYYSQIVNDFQKGDIAEGYSVSREKKESFPLTVTSAQKNPTAFYLCASSLPTNYGYTFGSGTRLTVV.

The chain links TRBV6-6 to TRBJ1-2, with 9 nucleotides matching TRBD1. J gave up 8 bases and V 6 bases, and 4 bases lay outside the gene matches. This CDR3 region has 12 residues. The V gene's germline CDR1 is MNHNY and CDR2 SVGAGI (reference sequence). Here the CDR3 DNA reads TGTGCCAGCAGACAGGGGGCGAACGGCTACACCTTC. It yields the protein CASRQGANGYTF.

This clone was counted between two and nine times. This chain joins TRBV7-3 and TRBJ2-6, with no clear D. The CDR3 consists of 16 residues. Germline lookup yields CDR1 SGHTA and CDR2 FQGTGA. Trimming removed 0 bases from V and 4 bases from J, with 10 bases in between. CDR3: CASSLTGSLGANVLTF. In nucleotides, the CDR3 is TGTGCCAGCAGCTTAACGGGTAGTCTAGGGGCCAACGTCCTGACTTTC.

The table lists this clone with a few counts. The rearrangement joins TRBV7-2 to TRBJ1-3, with 9 bases fitting TRBD1. The germline CDR1 and CDR2 sequences are SGHTA and FQGNSA. The trim removed 1 base at V and 3 bases at J, leaving 4 bases unmatched. This CDR3 has 16 amino acids. This chain's CDR3 is CASSLDVGQGGNTIYF. The CDR3 nucleotides read TGTGCCAGCAGCTTAGACGTGGGACAGGGTGGAAACACCATATATTTT.

The chain employs TRBV6-6 and TRBJ1-4; a weak D match, TRBD1 (5 bases). The CDR3 has 15 amino acids. CDR1 and CDR2 (germline): MNHNY, SVGAGI (reference sequence). With 2 bases removed from V and 2 bases from J, the gap between germline ends came to 9 bases. The CDR3 DNA sequence: TGTGCCAGCAGTTACGGGGGTATGACTAATGAAAAACTGTTTTTT. It codes for CASSYGGMTNEKLFF.

This clone came up a few times. V gene TRBV6-6 combines with J gene TRBJ1-1; possibly TRBD1 for D (5 bases). V was cut by 7 bases and J by 1 base, with 13 bases left in between. Germline-derived CDR1 and CDR2 are MNHNY and SVGAGI (reference sequence). The CDR3 spans 14 residues. CDR3 residues: CASNPITGNTEAFF. As DNA, the CDR3 is TGTGCCAGCAACCCCATCACAGGGAACACTGAAGCTTTCTTT.

This chain connects TRBV6-6 to TRBJ2-5, with TRBD1 matching over 8 bases. This CDR3 has 13 amino acids. Trimming cost V 6 bases and J 4 bases; bases outside gene matches: 4. CDR1 MNHNY and CDR2 SVGAGI come from the germline V gene (reference sequence). The chain's CDR3 is CASRPGGTETQYF. The CDR3, as DNA: TGTGCCAGCAGACCAGGGGGCACAGAGACCCAGTACTTC.

This chain uses TRBV19 with TRBJ2-7; TRBD1 aligns across 7 bases. Germline V gives CDR1 LNHDA, CDR2 SQIVND (reference sequence). Trimming at V came to 4 bases and at J to 2 bases, leaving 5 bases not matched to a gene. This CDR3 is 14 amino acids long. Written as DNA, the CDR3 is TGTGCCAGTAGTAGACAGGGAGTAACCTACGAGCAGTACTTC. Protein product: CASSRQGVTYEQYF. The variable domain in full, with the rest retrieved from reference TRBV19 and TRBJ2-7, is DGGITQSPKYLFRKEGQNVTLSCEQNLNHDAMYWYRQDPGQGLRLIYYSQIVNDFQKGDIAEGYSVSREKKESFPLTVTSAQKNPTAFYLCASSRQGVTYEQYFGPGTRLTVT.

The sample holds one count of this clone. This rearrangement joins TRBV7-3 to TRBJ2-5; D perhaps matches TRBD2 (5 bases). The germline V and J ends were trimmed by 0 bases and 2 bases, with 16 bases remaining between them. Looked up from germline, CDR1 is SGHTA and CDR2 is FQGTGA. CDR3 size: 17 residues. CDR3 nucleotide sequence: TGTGCCAGCAGCTTAACCGCTCTCGGGAATCGACAAGAGACCCAGTACTTC. Protein sequence: CASSLTALGNRQETQYF.

This chain uses TRBV29-1 with TRBJ1-4, with 7 bases that match TRBD1. Per germline, CDR1 SQVTM and CDR2 ANQGSEA. The V and J ends lost 1 base and 7 bases, in that order; junction bases with no gene match: 3. CDR3 size: 13 residues. The CDR3 DNA reads TGCAGCGTTGAAGGACAGGGCGGTGAAAAACTGTTTTTT. This codes for CSVEGQGGEKLFF.

CDR3 in amino acids: CASSPLHLNEQFF. The DNA for the CDR3 is TGTGCCAGCAGCCCGTTGCATCTCAATGAGCAGTTCTTC. This chain links TRBV27 with TRBJ2-1, with D hard to call. V gave up 6 bases and J gave up 6 bases, with 12 bases separating them. CDR1 and CDR2 (germline): MNHEY, SMNVEV (reference sequence). CDR3 length: 13 amino acids.

The CDR3 DNA sequence: TGTGCCAGCAGCTTAGGGGCCATATATAGCACAGATACGCAGTATTTT. This gives the protein CASSLGAIYSTDTQYF. The rearrangement joins TRBV11-2 to TRBJ2-3; D not certain. Per the germline V gene, CDR1 is SGHAT and CDR2 is FQNNGV. V lost 1 base, J lost 0 bases, and 11 bases lay in between. This CDR3 spans 16 amino acids.

The chain recombines TRBV4-1 with TRBJ1-1, with D possibly TRBD1 on 5 matching bases. Germline V gives CDR1 MGHRA, CDR2 YSYEKL. V lost 0 bases and J lost 1, with 12 bases in between. The CDR3 covers 16 residues. CDR3 sequence: CASSQDPGLRNTEAFF. The CDR3 coding sequence is TGCGCCAGCAGCCAAGACCCAGGGTTAAGGAACACTGAAGCTTTCTTT.

The J gene is TRBJ1-1, the V gene TRBV10-2; D not resolved. The CDR3 has 14 amino acids. The germline V gene encodes CDR1 WSHSY and CDR2 SAAADI. V was pared by 2 bases and J by 1 base, with 8 bases between. The CDR3 DNA follows: TGCGCCAGCAGTGAGCCTAGGCAGAACACTGAAGCTTTCTTT. Translated, it gives CASSEPRQNTEAFF.

The sample holds one count of this clone. The chain links TRBV19 to TRBJ1-2, with D possibly being TRBD1 (6 bases). V lost 10 bases, J lost 7 bases, and 25 bases lay in between. This CDR3 has 15 residues. CDR1 and CDR2 (germline): LNHDA, SQIVND (reference sequence). DNA for the CDR3: TGTGCCACCCTTTTTAAACGGGGGGGCCTCGGTGGCTACACCTTC. This encodes CATLFKRGGLGGYTF.

This clone was counted only a few times. V is TRBV5-4 and J is TRBJ1-5, with D perhaps TRBD1 (6 bases). V gave up 4 bases and J gave up 4 bases, with 15 bases separating them. The germline V gene encodes CDR1 SGHNT and CDR2 YYREEE (reference sequence). The CDR3 runs 15 residues. The CDR3 sequence: CASSLGGQTNQPQHF. The CDR3 DNA follows: TGTGCCAGCAGCCTGGGCGGACAGACAAATCAGCCCCAGCATTTT.

This clone was seen only a few times. V and J are TRBV10-3 and TRBJ1-5, with D maybe TRBD1 (6 bases). V was cut by 6 bases and J by 4 bases, with 13 bases left in between. The CDR3 totals 14 residues. Germline V CDR1 and CDR2: ENHRY, SYGVKD. The CDR3 region is CAISAGQTNQPQHF. CDR3 nucleotide sequence: TGTGCCATCAGCGCAGGACAGACAAATCAGCCCCAGCATTTT.

The rearrangement joins TRBV5-4 to TRBJ2-1, with TRBD2 matching 10 bases. Germline CDR1 is SGHNT and CDR2 is YYREEE (reference sequence). Germline trimming cut 1 base from V and 8 bases from J; bases unmatched to any gene: 9. CDR3 length: 16 amino acids. The chain's CDR3 is CASSLRASSGGDEQFF. The CDR3 DNA is TGTGCCAGCAGCTTGAGGGCGTCTAGCGGGGGTGATGAGCAGTTCTTC. Full variable domain (outside the CDR3, taken from reference TRBV5-4 and TRBJ2-1): ETGVTQSPTHLIKTRGQQVTLRCSSQSGHNTVSWYQQALGQGPQFIFQYYREEENGRGNFPPRFSGLQFPNYSSELNVNALELDDSALYLCASSLRASSGGDEQFFGPGTRLTVL.

V usage is TRBV19 and J usage is TRBJ1-2, with D perhaps matching TRBD1 (5 bases). The V gene's germline CDR1 is LNHDA and CDR2 SQIVND (reference sequence). The CDR3 consists of 13 residues. Trimming removed 5 bases at V and 7 bases at J, with 14 bases between. The CDR3 sequence is CASSRQGEGGYTF. CDR3 coding DNA: TGTGCCAGTAGTCGTCAGGGAGAGGGTGGCTACACCTTC.

The rearrangement joins TRBV6-6 to TRBJ2-1; 8 bases match TRBD1. The CDR3 length is 15 residues. Losses at the gene ends were 6 bases for V and 7 bases for J; bases not matched to a gene: 11. Germline V lookup: CDR1 MNHNY, CDR2 SVGAGI (reference sequence). CDR3 DNA sequence: TGTGCCAGCAGACTCGACAGGGGTGTTTGGAATGAGCAGTTCTTC. It translates to CASRLDRGVWNEQFF.